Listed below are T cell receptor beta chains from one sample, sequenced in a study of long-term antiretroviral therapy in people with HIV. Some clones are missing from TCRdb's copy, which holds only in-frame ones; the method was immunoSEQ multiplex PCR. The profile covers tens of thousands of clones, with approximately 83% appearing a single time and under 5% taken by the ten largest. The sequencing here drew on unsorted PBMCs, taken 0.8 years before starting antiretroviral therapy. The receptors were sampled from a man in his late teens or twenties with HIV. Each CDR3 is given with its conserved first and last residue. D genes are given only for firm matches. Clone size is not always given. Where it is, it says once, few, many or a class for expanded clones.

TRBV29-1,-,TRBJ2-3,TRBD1,TGCAGCGTCAGGGGGCGGTTCACAGATACGCAGTATTTT,CSVRGRFTDTQYF
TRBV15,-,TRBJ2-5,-,TGTGCCACCAGCAGCATCAAGGAGGGCGGTCAAGAGACCCAGTACTTC,CATSSIKEGGQETQYF
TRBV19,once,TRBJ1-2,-,TGTGCCAGTAGTTCCCGGGGCGGCTACACCTTC,CASSSRGGYTF
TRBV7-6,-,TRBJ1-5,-,TGTGCCAGCAGCTTAGAAGTTGGTCAGCCCCAGCATTTT,CASSLEVGQPQHF
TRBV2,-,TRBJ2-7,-,TGTGCCAGCAGTGAAGCGCGGGTCCCCTACGAGCAGTACTTC,CASSEARVPYEQYF
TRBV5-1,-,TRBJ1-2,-,TGCGCCAGCAGCTTGGTCTTGGACAGCCAAAACTATGGCTACACCTTC,CASSLVLDSQNYGYTF
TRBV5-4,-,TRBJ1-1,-,TGTGCCAGCAGCTTGTGGCGGGCGGATGAAGCTTTCTTT,CASSLWRADEAFF
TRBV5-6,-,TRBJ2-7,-,TGTGCCAGCAGCTTATACAGGGTTGACGAGCAGTACTTC,CASSLYRVDEQYF
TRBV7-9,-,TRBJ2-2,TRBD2,TGTGCCAGCAGCTTATTAGCGGGGTCGAACACCGGGGAGCTGTTTTTT,CASSLLAGSNTGELFF
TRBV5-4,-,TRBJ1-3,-,TGTGCCAGCAGCTGGGGGGGGGACCCCTCTTCTGGAAACACCATATATTTT,CASSWGGDPSSGNTIYF
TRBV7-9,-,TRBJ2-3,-,TGTGCCAGCAGCTTAGTCCTCCCCCGGGGAAATACGCAGTATTTT,CASSLVLPRGNTQYF
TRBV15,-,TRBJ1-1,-,TGTGCCACCAGCAGGGCAGACAGCCGCACTGAAGCTTTCTTT,CATSRADSRTEAFF
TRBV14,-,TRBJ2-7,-,TGTGCCAGCAGCCCCCGGTCCACAGGAGGAAACGAGCAGTACTTC,CASSPRSTGGNEQYF
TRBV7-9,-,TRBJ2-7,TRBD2,TGTGCCAGCGCTCCGGGACTAGCGGCCTACGAGCAGTACTTC,CASAPGLAAYEQYF
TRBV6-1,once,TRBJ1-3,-,TGTGCCAGCAGTGATCAACCTACAGGGAGCTCTGGAAACACCATATATTTT,CASSDQPTGSSGNTIYF
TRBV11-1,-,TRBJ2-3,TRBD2,TGTGCCAGCAGCCGTGATGGCGGGAGGTGGAATACGCAGTATTTT,CASSRDGGRWNTQYF
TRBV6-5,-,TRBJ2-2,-,TGTGCCAGCAGTTACGCGGGGCTGACCTACACCGGGGAGCTGTTTTTT,CASSYAGLTYTGELFF
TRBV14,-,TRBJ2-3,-,TGTGCCAGCAGCCAAGTTAGGCGCGGGGTGCAGTATTTT,CASSQVRRGVQYF
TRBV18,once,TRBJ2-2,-,TGTGCCAGCTCACGTCCCAGGGTCGACGGGGAGCTGTTTTTT,CASSRPRVDGELFF
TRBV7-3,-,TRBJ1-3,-,TGTGCCAGCAGCTCCCCCCCTCATGAAAACACCATATATTTT,CASSSPPHENTIYF
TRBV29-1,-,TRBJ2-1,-,TGCAGCGTTTGGCAGGGGGGATTTCTAAATGAGCAGTTCTTC,CSVWQGGFLNEQFF
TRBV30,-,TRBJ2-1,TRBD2,TGTGCCTGGAGTGTGAGCGGGAGTAGAAATGAGCAGTTCTTC,CAWSVSGSRNEQFF
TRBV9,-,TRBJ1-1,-,TGTGCCAGCAGCGTACCAGACCTACAGGGGAACACTGAAGCTTTCTTT,CASSVPDLQGNTEAFF
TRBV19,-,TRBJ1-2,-,TGTGCCAGTAGTAGGCCAGATTTCTTCTATGGCTACACCTTC,CASSRPDFFYGYTF
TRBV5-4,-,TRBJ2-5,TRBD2,TGTGCCAGCAGCTCCGGCGGCCTAGCGGGGGGAGTGGGAGAGACCCAGTACTTC,CASSSGGLAGGVGETQYF
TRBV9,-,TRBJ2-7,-,TGTGCCAGCAGCGTAGGATACAAACGATACGAGCAGTACTTC,CASSVGYKRYEQYF
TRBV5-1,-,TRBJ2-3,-,TGCGCCAGCAGCTTGGTGTCGGCCGGTGGAATAGATACGCAGTATTTT,CASSLVSAGGIDTQYF
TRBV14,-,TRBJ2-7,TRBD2,TGTGCCAGCAGCTCTGGGGGGGGAACTTTCTACGAGCAGTACTTC,CASSSGGGTFYEQYF
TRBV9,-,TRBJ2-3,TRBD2,TGTGCCAGCAGCGTAGGCCTTGCGGGAGCAGATACGCAGTATTTT,CASSVGLAGADTQYF
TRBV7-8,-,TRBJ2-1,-,TGTGCCAGCAGCCCCTTCCCCCCGGTCCACGAATACAATGAGCAGTTCTTC,CASSPFPPVHEYNEQFF
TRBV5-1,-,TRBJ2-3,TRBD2,TGCGCCAGCAGCTTCCTACCTTCGGGGTCTAGCGGGAGCGTAGATACGCAGTATTTT,CASSFLPSGSSGSVDTQYF
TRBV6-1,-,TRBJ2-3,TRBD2,TGTGCCAGCAGCTCCCAGCGGGAGGGCCTGCAGTATTTT,CASSSQREGLQYF
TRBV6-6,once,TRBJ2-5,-,TGTGCCTCCTCCAGGGGATTGGAAGAGACCCAGTACTTC,CASSRGLEETQYF
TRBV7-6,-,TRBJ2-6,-,TGTGCCAGCAGCTTAAAGGCAGGGGGGTCTGGGGCCAACGTCCTGACTTTC,CASSLKAGGSGANVLTF
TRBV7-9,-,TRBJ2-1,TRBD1,TGTGCCAGCAGCACCTCCGACAGGGAGTTCAATGAGCAGTTCTTC,CASSTSDREFNEQFF
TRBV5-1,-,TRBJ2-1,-,TGCGCCAGCAGCCGGCAGGGGTTTCGCGGGACCCCGGTTCACAATGAGCAGTTCTTC,CASSRQGFRGTPVHNEQFF
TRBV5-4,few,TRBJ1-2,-,TGTGCCAGCAGCTTGGCTAACTATGGCTACACCTTC,CASSLANYGYTF
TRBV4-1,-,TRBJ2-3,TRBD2,TGCGCCAGCAGCCAAGAGGTTGTCGAGCGGGGGAACCGAGAGTATTTT,CASSQEVVERGNREYF
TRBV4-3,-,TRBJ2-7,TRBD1,TGCGCCAGCAGCCAATTCCGGACAGGAGTAGAATTTTACGAGCAGTACTTC,CASSQFRTGVEFYEQYF
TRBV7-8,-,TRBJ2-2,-,TGTGCCAGCAGCTTTACGGGTGGGGAGCTGTTTTTT,CASSFTGGELFF
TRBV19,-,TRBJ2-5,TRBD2,TGTGCCAGTAGTCCTGGGACTAGCGGGAGGATTCAAGAGACCCAGTACTTC,CASSPGTSGRIQETQYF
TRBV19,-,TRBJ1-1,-,TGTGCCAGTAGTAGGGATGGGGTTTACACTGAAGCTTTCTTT,CASSRDGVYTEAFF
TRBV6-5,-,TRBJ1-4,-,TGTGCCAGCAGTTACAGGGGTAATGAAAAACTGTTTTTT,CASSYRGNEKLFF
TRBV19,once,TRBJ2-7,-,TGTGCCAGTAGCTTCGGAGGGGGCTACGAGCAGTACTTC,CASSFGGGYEQYF
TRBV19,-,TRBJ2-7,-,TGTGCCAGTATCAACGAGCAGTACTTC,CASINEQYF
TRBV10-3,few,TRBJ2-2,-,TGTGCCATCAGAGAGGACCCCTCCCCCCTCGGGGAGCTGTTTTTT,CAIREDPSPLGELFF
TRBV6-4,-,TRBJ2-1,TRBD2,TGTGCCAGCAGTTTAGCGGGAGCGCCTCGTGAGCAGTTCTTC,CASSLAGAPREQFF
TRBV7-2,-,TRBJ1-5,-,TGTGCCAGCAGCTTCTCCATGGGCAATCAGCCCCAGCATTTT,CASSFSMGNQPQHF
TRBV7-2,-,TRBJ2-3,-,TGTGCCAGCAGGCCCCAGGGAGGTACGCAGTATTTT,CASRPQGGTQYF
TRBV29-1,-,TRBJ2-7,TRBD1,TGCAGCGTTGCGGAGGGACAGGGGTTTTACGAGCAGTACTTC,CSVAEGQGFYEQYF
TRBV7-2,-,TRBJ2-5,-,TGTGCCAGCAGCTTCGGCGGACAAGAGACCCAGTACTTC,CASSFGGQETQYF
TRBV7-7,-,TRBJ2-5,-,TGTGCTAGCAGCTTAGCGGCCGGTACGGCTAGACAAGAGACCCAGTACTTC,CASSLAAGTARQETQYF
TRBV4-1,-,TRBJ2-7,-,TGCGCCAGCAGCCAAGATCGGCTCTCTCCTACCTACGAGCAGTACTTC,CASSQDRLSPTYEQYF
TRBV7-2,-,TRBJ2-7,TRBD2,TGTGCCAGCAGCTTTGGGCTAGCGGGGACCTACGAGCAGTACTTC,CASSFGLAGTYEQYF
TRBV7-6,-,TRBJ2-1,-,TGTGCCAGCAGCGCCGACCGTTACAATGAGCAGTTCTTC,CASSADRYNEQFF
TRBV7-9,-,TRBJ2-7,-,TGTGCCAGCACCAAAGGGGGATCAGGGTTGGGTGAGCAGTACTTC,CASTKGGSGLGEQYF
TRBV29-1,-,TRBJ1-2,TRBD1,TGCAGCGTTAGCGACAGGGCAGTAAGCTACACCTTC,CSVSDRAVSYTF
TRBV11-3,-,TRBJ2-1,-,TGTGCCAGCAGCCATCCGGGCAATGAGCAGTTCTTC,CASSHPGNEQFF
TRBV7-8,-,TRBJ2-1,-,TGTGCCAGCAGCTTAGCCCTGGGTAACAATGAGCAGTTCTTC,CASSLALGNNEQFF
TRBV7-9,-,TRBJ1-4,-,TGTGCCAGCAGCTTTGGGACTAATGAAAAACTGTTTTTT,CASSFGTNEKLFF